This T cell receptor beta chain was retrieved from a study of human T cells and chemical hapten exposure. MiXCR, run by TCRdb on the RACE reads, gives a single entry per CDR3 protein. The sample has tens of thousands of distinct CDR3 sequences; 12% are singletons. Documented time point: pre-sensitization, week 0. The treatment is: therapeutic diphenylcyclopropenone sensitization with weekly scalp DPC. A few counts support this clonotype. Sequenced here: whole blood, sampled in connection with sensitization to the hapten diphenylcyclopropenone (DPC). This receptor was taken from a woman aged 25-40 years with alopecia areata. Some clones in this sample may be carry-over from other donors' samples.

CDR3 loop: CSQVNPASGSGEQYF. The DNA of the CDR3 is TGCAGTCAGGTTAACCCGGCTAGCGGGAGTGGCGAGCAGTACTTC. The chain couples TRBV20-1 to TRBJ2-7, with 10 nucleotides matching TRBD2. Germline V gene sequence: CDR1 DFQATT, CDR2 SNEGSKA (reference sequence). This CDR3 contains 15 residues. V lost 8 bases to trimming and J lost 6 bases; unmatched junction nucleotides: 16.